The 20 T cell receptor beta chains listed next were all sequenced from one sample in a study of CD8 T cells in Susac syndrome. It was with random hexamers that 0.5 to 1 ug RNA was reverse transcribed. TCRdb reanalysed the immunoSEQ multiplex PCR reads using MiXCR and keeps one entry per CDR3 protein. The table records 160,000 or so distinct CDR3 sequences, just under 97% of them present only once. Sequenced sample: CD8+ T cells from PBMCs. These receptors were taken from a human donor with multiple sclerosis.

The chain couples TRBV30 to TRBJ2-7; the match to TRBD1 covers 8 bases. V shed 5 bases and J 3 bases; nucleotides not matched to a gene: 9. In germline, CDR1 is GTSNPN, CDR2 SVGIG (reference sequence). CDR3 length equals 14 residues. The CDR3 here is CAWAEDRVVYEQYF. CDR3 coding DNA: TGTGCCTGGGCAGAGGACAGGGTAGTCTACGAGCAGTACTTC. Filled out from reference TRBV30 and TRBJ2-7, the complete variable domain reads SQTIHQWPATLVQPVGSPLSLECTVEGTSNPNLYWYRQAAGRGLQLLFYSVGIGQISSEVPQNLSASRPQDRQFILSSKKLLLSDSGFYLCAWAEDRVVYEQYFGPGTRLTVT.

This chain joins TRBV27 and TRBJ2-3, with D possibly being TRBD1 or TRBD2 (5 bases each). The V gene's germline CDR1 is MNHEY and CDR2 SMNVEV (reference sequence). Trimming shortened V by 6 bases and J by 2 bases, and 15 bases separated the two germline ends. CDR3 length: 15 residues. CDR3 region: CASSRGPAPTDTQYF. CDR3 nucleotides: TGTGCCAGCAGCCGGGGACCAGCTCCCACAGATACGCAGTATTTT.

This clonotype came up a few times. This rearrangement joins TRBV11-2 to TRBJ1-1; 9 bases fit TRBD1. Germline-derived CDR1 and CDR2 are SGHAT and FQNNGV. V shed 0 bases, J shed 7 bases, and the junction held 6 bases outside the gene matches. This CDR3 spans 15 amino acids. This CDR3 is CASSLEGTGGGEAFF. The CDR3 region has the DNA TGTGCCAGCAGCTTAGAAGGTACAGGGGGCGGTGAAGCTTTCTTT.

This chain links TRBV30 with TRBJ2-7, with 9 bases matching TRBD1. This CDR3 comprises 11 residues. V lost 3 bases to trimming and J lost 6 bases; unmatched junction nucleotides: 0. Germline V gene lookup returns CDR1 GTSNPN and CDR2 SVGIG (reference sequence). CDR3 protein: CAWRQGAEQYF. CDR3 bases: TGTGCCTGGAGACAGGGGGCCGAGCAGTACTTC.

The chain links TRBV29-1 to TRBJ1-2; maybe TRBD1 (5 bases). Germline CDR1 reads SQVTM; CDR2 reads ANQGSEA. The CDR3 is 13 residues long. Trimming stripped 5 bases from V and 0 bases from J, with 10 bases between. CDR3 nucleotide sequence: TGCAGCGTTTTCGGGGGATCTAACTATGGCTACACCTTC. Its protein product is CSVFGGSNYGYTF. The complete variable domain, with remaining parts taken from reference TRBV29-1 and TRBJ1-2, reads SAVISQKPSRDICQRGTSLTIQCQVDSQVTMMFWYRQQPGQSLTLIATANQGSEATYESGFVIDKFPISRPNLTFSTLTVSNMSPEDSSIYLCSVFGGSNYGYTFGSGTRLTVV.

The rearrangement joins TRBV29-1 to TRBJ1-1; no definite D call. Germline CDR1 reads SQVTM; CDR2 reads ANQGSEA. V was clipped by 6 bases and J by 7 bases, with 6 bases between them. The length of the CDR3 is 9 residues. CDR3 amino acids: CSVGFEAFF. In nucleotides, the CDR3 is TGCAGCGTGGGATTTGAAGCTTTCTTT.

The rearrangement joins TRBV6-5 to TRBJ2-7; D not resolved. This CDR3 spans 12 amino acids. The germline V and J ends were trimmed by 6 bases and 0 bases, with 6 bases remaining between them. Germline V lookup: CDR1 MNHEY, CDR2 SVGAGI. CDR3 DNA sequence: TGTGCCAGCAGGGACCCCTCCTACGAGCAGTACGTC. Amino acids: CASRDPSYEQYV.

This chain uses TRBV29-1 with TRBJ2-5; 9 nucleotides agree with TRBD1. This CDR3 contains 13 residues. The germline V gene has CDR1 SQVTM and CDR2 ANQGSEA. With V trimmed by 7 bases and J by 4 bases, 7 bases remained unmatched. The chain's CDR3 is CSGEQGAGETQYF. The CDR3 nucleotides are TGCAGCGGGGAACAGGGGGCGGGAGAGACCCAGTACTTC.

This chain uses TRBV7-2 with TRBJ2-1; D not resolved. The ends were cut back, 1 base at V and 2 bases at J, with 9 bases in the middle. Germline lookup yields CDR1 SGHTA and CDR2 FQGNSA. This CDR3 region has 15 residues. The CDR3 DNA reads TGTGCCAGCAGCTTAGATAGGTTAGCCTACAATGAGCAGTTCTTC. This gives the protein CASSLDRLAYNEQFF.

This chain uses TRBV13 with TRBJ1-1, with 8 bases aligning to TRBD1. This CDR3 contains 13 residues. CDR1 and CDR2 from the germline V gene are PRHDT and FYEKMQ (reference sequence). J gave up 6 bases and V 5 bases, and 5 bases lay outside the gene matches. The CDR3 DNA reads as TGTGCCAGCAGCGACAGGGGATTCGCTGAAGCTTTCTTT. It yields the protein CASSDRGFAEAFF.

The rearrangement links TRBV27 to TRBJ2-3; TRBD1 agrees at 8 bases. V gave up 8 bases and J gave up 0 bases; unmatched junction bases: 10. Germline CDR1 reads MNHEY; CDR2 reads SMNVEV (reference sequence). CDR3 length equals 16 residues. The CDR3 DNA is TGTGCCAGCGGAGTTTATGGACAGGGCAGCACAGATACGCAGTATTTT. Amino acid sequence: CASGVYGQGSTDTQYF.

CDR3 amino acids: CASSPGTRVNIQYF. CDR3 nucleotide sequence: TGCGCCAGCAGCCCCGGGACACGGGTAAACATTCAGTACTTC. V and J are TRBV4-1 and TRBJ2-4, with a possible D match to TRBD1 (6 bases). This CDR3 is 14 amino acids long. With 4 bases removed from V and 6 bases from J, the gap between germline ends came to 13 bases. Germline V gives CDR1 MGHRA, CDR2 YSYEKL.

The chain joins TRBV5-1 to TRBJ2-1; D is perhaps TRBD1 or TRBD2 (6 bases each). The CDR3 covers 12 residues. CDR1 is SGHRS and CDR2 is YFSETQ in the germline V gene. With 5 bases removed from V and 8 bases from J, the gap between germline ends came to 11 bases. CDR3 sequence (DNA): TGCGCCAGCAGTGAAAGGGGGGATGAGCAGTTCTTC. Translating gives CASSERGDEQFF.

J is TRBJ2-2 and V is TRBV27; D might be TRBD1 (6 bases). The V gene's germline CDR1 is MNHEY and CDR2 SMNVEV (reference sequence). This CDR3 spans 14 amino acids. Trimming left V 9 bases short and J 5 bases short, with 16 bases between. The CDR3 bases are TGTGCCAGTCAACAGGGCCTGGGGACCGGGGAGCTGTTTTTT. It specifies CASQQGLGTGELFF.

The rearrangement uses TRBV12-3 or TRBV12-4 and TRBJ1-2; the D is unclear. Deletions cut 2 bases from V and 6 bases from J, with 10 bases between. CDR3 length: 13 amino acids. CDR3 coding DNA: TGTGCCAGCAGTTTAAGAGGGTCTGATGGCTACACCTTC. It codes for CASSLRGSDGYTF.

This rearrangement joins TRBV3-1 to TRBJ2-6; 8 bases are a match to TRBD2. Germline V gene data show CDR1 as LGHDT and CDR2 as YNNKEL (reference sequence). This CDR3 spans 18 amino acids. Losses at the gene ends were 4 bases for V and 0 bases for J; bases not matched to a gene: 8. The CDR3 DNA reads as TGTGCCAGCAGCCCAAGTAGCGGGGCTTCCTCTGGGGCCAACGTCCTGACTTTC. Translation: CASSPSSGASSGANVLTF.

J is TRBJ2-7 and V is TRBV2; tentatively, D is TRBD1 (5 bases). The V gene lost 3 bases and the J gene lost 6 bases, with 6 bases spanning the gap. CDR3 length: 11 amino acids. Germline V gives CDR1 SNHLY, CDR2 FYNNEI. In DNA form, the CDR3 reads TGTGCCAGCAGTGACCAGGGCGAGCAGTACGTC. Amino acids: CASSDQGEQYV.

Concerning this clonotype itself: One end of the junction fails to match germline, which may point to a read error. CDR3 coding DNA: TGTGCCAGCAGTCTCGGAGAGGGTCCCTATACGTCACGCCTCCACTTT. Its translation: CASSLGEGPYTSRLHF. This rearrangement joins TRBV27 to TRBJ1-6; D is uncertain. The CDR3 runs to 16 residues. Germline V gene sequence: CDR1 MNHEY, CDR2 SMNVEV (reference sequence).

The genes are TRBV7-8 and TRBJ1-6, with 11 positions matching TRBD1. V was pared by 6 bases and J by 7 bases, with 8 bases of the junction left unmatched. This CDR3 has 16 residues. CDR1 and CDR2 (germline): SGHVS, FQNEAQ. CDR3 DNA sequence: TGTGCCAGCAGAACCGGGACAGGGGGTGGAAATTCACCCCTCCACTTT. Its protein is CASRTGTGGGNSPLHF.

This chain connects TRBV4-1 to TRBJ1-4, with a weak D call TRBD1 (6 bases). Germline CDR1 and CDR2: MGHRA and YSYEKL. The CDR3 sequence is 16 residues long. Trimming left V 3 bases short and J 6 bases short, with 17 bases between. This CDR3 is CASSQATGWGDEKLFF. CDR3 nucleotide sequence: TGCGCCAGCAGCCAGGCCACAGGGTGGGGTGATGAAAAACTGTTTTTT.